The 30 T cell receptor beta chains below all came from one sample that was sequenced in a study of cytomegalovirus exposure and HLA in healthy donors. The primer mix had 60 Vbeta and 13 Jbeta primers. Here immunoSEQ multiplex PCR was the method, and the copy in TCRdb shows in-frame clones only, minus some. This sample has 150,000 to 200,000 clones, with 75% found just once. The sample taken for sequencing was PBMCs. These receptors were collected from a young man in good health and CMV-seropositive.

V and J are TRBV28 and TRBJ1-4; D is uncertain. Germline lookup yields CDR1 MDHEN and CDR2 SYDVKM. Trimming took off 6 bases at V and 4 bases at J, with 9 bases between the two ends. CDR3 length: 13 amino acids. The CDR3, as DNA: TGTGCCAGCAGGCGACAAGTTAATGAAAAACTGTTTTTT. Protein: CASRRQVNEKLFF. The full variable domain, rest sourced from reference TRBV28 and TRBJ1-4, is DVKVTQSSRYLVKRTGEKVFLECVQDMDHENMFWYRQDPGLGLRLIYFSYDVKMKEKGDIPEGYSVSREKKERFSLILESASTNQTSMYLCASRRQVNEKLFFGSGTQLSVL.

This clone appeared a single time. The gene calls are TRBV6-6 and TRBJ2-7; weak D call: TRBD1 (6 bases). This CDR3 is 15 amino acids long. In germline, CDR1 is MNHNY, CDR2 SVGAGI (reference sequence). V lost 7 bases to trimming and J lost 3 bases, with 19 bases between them. The CDR3 DNA is TGTGCCAGCAATAAAAAGGGACATAGAGACTACGAGCAGTACTTC. Protein product: CASNKKGHRDYEQYF.

The V gene is TRBV6-7, the J gene TRBJ2-7; D is ambiguous. TRBV6-7 falls under the ORF class, with uncertain function. Between the trimmed V and J ends, which lost 0 bases and 0 bases, there was a span of 21 bases. The CDR3 has 19 amino acids. The CDR3 protein is CASSYSAESRYAFSYEQYF. The CDR3 DNA reads TGTGCCAGCAGTTACTCCGCTGAGTCGCGGTATGCCTTCTCCTACGAGCAGTACTTC.

The chain is built from TRBV6-4 and TRBJ1-1; no firm D call. The V and J ends lost 2 bases and 2 bases respectively, with 18 bases between them. CDR1 MRHNA and CDR2 SNTAGT come from the germline V gene. The CDR3 runs 17 residues. The CDR3 coding sequence is TGTGCCAGCAGTGACGGCCGACCCGCAGGCGATAACACTGAAGCTTTCTTT. This codes for CASSDGRPAGDNTEAFF.

The chain combines TRBV15 with TRBJ2-1; 13 positions agree with TRBD2. The CDR3 runs to 15 residues. V lost 0 bases and J lost 12; bases outside the gene matches: 5. Germline values: CDR1 LNHNV, CDR2 YYDKDF (reference sequence). CDR3 in amino acids: CATSRDRLAGGGQFF. The CDR3 DNA follows: TGTGCCACCAGCAGAGATCGACTAGCGGGGGGAGGGCAGTTCTTC. Together with reference TRBV15 and TRBJ2-1, the CDR3 gives the full variable domain: DAMVIQNPRYQVTQFGKPVTLSCSQTLNHNVMYWYQQKSSQAPKLLFHYYDKDFNNEADTPDNFQSRRPNTSFCFLDIRSPGLGDTAMYLCATSRDRLAGGGQFFGPGTRLTVL.

This chain connects TRBV29-1 to TRBJ2-4; D might be TRBD1 (6 bases). Germline CDR1 is SQVTM and CDR2 is ANQGSEA. The V end lost 6 bases, the J end lost 4 bases, and 19 bases lay between the germline ends. The CDR3 totals 15 residues. The CDR3 region has the DNA TGCAGCGTCGAATTACAGGGTAGCCGAAAAAACATTCAGTACTTC. It yields the protein CSVELQGSRKNIQYF. The full variable domain, rest sourced from reference TRBV29-1 and TRBJ2-4, is SAVISQKPSRDICQRGTSLTIQCQVDSQVTMMFWYRQQPGQSLTLIATANQGSEATYESGFVIDKFPISRPNLTFSTLTVSNMSPEDSSIYLCSVELQGSRKNIQYFGAGTRLSVL.

The gene calls are TRBV10-3 and TRBJ2-3; 8 bases are shared with TRBD2. Germline assignment: CDR1 ENHRY and CDR2 SYGVKD. The CDR3 totals 17 residues. Germline trimming cut 4 bases from V and 2 bases from J; bases unmatched to any gene: 11. CDR3 in amino acids: CAISGLVAGLITDTQYF. The CDR3 bases are TGTGCCATCAGTGGATTGGTAGCGGGACTTATCACAGATACGCAGTATTTT.

This clone has only one observation. The chain is built from TRBV6-1 and TRBJ1-2; D is undetermined. CDR1 is MNHNS and CDR2 is SASEGT in the germline V gene. The CDR3 sequence is 13 residues long. V lost 0 bases and J lost 8, with 10 bases in between. Here the CDR3 reads CASSEASGGGYTF. CDR3 nucleotide sequence: TGTGCCAGCAGTGAAGCCTCGGGAGGCGGCTACACCTTC.

The J gene is TRBJ2-6, the V gene TRBV18; 8 nucleotides agree with TRBD2. The J segment lost 2 bases and the V segment lost 3 bases, leaving 12 bases of the junction unmatched. Germline CDR1 and CDR2: KGHSH and LQKENI. The CDR3 has 19 amino acids. The CDR3 DNA reads as TGTGCCAGCTCACCGTCAATAGCGGGATATAAACCTGGGGCCAACGTCCTGACTTTC. It specifies CASSPSIAGYKPGANVLTF.

The V gene is TRBV19, the J gene TRBJ2-3; D may be TRBD2 (5 bases). Germline CDR1 is LNHDA and CDR2 is SQIVND (reference sequence). This CDR3 is built from 15 residues. V was trimmed by 5 bases and J by 2 bases, leaving 14 bases between them. The CDR3 here is CASSRTEVNTDTQYF. In DNA, the CDR3 is TGTGCCAGTAGTCGGACGGAGGTAAACACAGATACGCAGTATTTT.

The sample holds one count of this clone. The chain couples TRBV6-5 to TRBJ2-7; TRBD1 aligns across 9 bases. This CDR3 spans 15 amino acids. Germline assignment: CDR1 MNHEY and CDR2 SVGAGI. V gave up 7 bases and J gave up 1 base; unmatched junction bases: 8. DNA of the CDR3: TGTGCCAGCACCAAGTCACAGGGGGCTTCCTACGAGCAGTACTTC. Its protein is CASTKSQGASYEQYF.

Points on this clone: Other DNA variants within this sample encode the same CDR3. J is TRBJ1-1 and V is TRBV28; 8 bases agree with TRBD1. CDR3 length: 14 residues. Trimming at V came to 2 bases and at J to 5 bases, leaving 4 bases not matched to a gene. Germline CDR1 is MDHEN and CDR2 is SYDVKM. The CDR3 loop reads CASSLQGAGTEAFF. The CDR3 DNA reads as TGTGCCAGCAGTTTACAGGGGGCAGGTACTGAAGCTTTCTTT.

The chain carries TRBV4-2 and TRBJ1-1; a possible D gene is TRBD1 (5 bases). The germline V and J ends were trimmed by 1 base and 3 bases, with 9 bases remaining between them. Germline lookup yields CDR1 LGHNA and CDR2 YNFKEQ. CDR3 size: 14 residues. In DNA form, the CDR3 reads TGTGCCAGCAGCCAAGCGCGGGACTACACTGAAGCTTTCTTT. Protein product: CASSQARDYTEAFF.

This rearrangement joins TRBV5-1 to TRBJ2-1; D perhaps matches TRBD2 (5 bases). V was shortened by 5 bases and J by 2 bases, with 11 bases between the two germline ends. CDR3 length: 14 residues. CDR1 and CDR2 from the germline V gene are SGHRS and YFSETQ. CDR3 sequence: CASSIGGPYNEQFF. The CDR3 DNA reads as TGCGCCAGCAGTATTGGAGGTCCCTACAATGAGCAGTTCTTC.

The V and J genes are TRBV9 and TRBJ2-2, with D possibly TRBD2 on 6 matching bases. Germline CDR1 reads SGDLS; CDR2 reads YYNGEE. CDR3 length equals 15 residues. V was trimmed by 4 bases and J by 6 bases, leaving 16 bases between them. CDR3 nucleotide sequence: TGTGCCAGCAGCCCCCGGGGGACCGAGCCCGGGGAGCTGTTTTTT. Residues: CASSPRGTEPGELFF.

V and J are TRBV6-1 and TRBJ2-7; D ambiguous. The V end was cut by 2 bases, the J end by 7 bases, with 6 bases between. Looked up from germline, CDR1 is MNHNS and CDR2 is SASEGT. The CDR3 is 11 amino acids. CDR3 amino acids: CASSEPREQYF. The CDR3 DNA sequence: TGTGCCAGCAGTGAACCGCGGGAGCAGTACTTC.

The chain joins TRBV28 to TRBJ1-2; D is ambiguous. CDR3 size: 12 residues. Germline CDR1 reads MDHEN; CDR2 reads SYDVKM. V was clipped by 3 bases and J by 9 bases, with 11 bases between them. The CDR3 sequence is CASSLRVGSYTF. CDR3 DNA sequence: TGTGCCAGCAGTTTGCGGGTCGGGAGCTACACCTTC.

A few counts support this clone. The V and J genes are TRBV5-1 and TRBJ2-1, with 7 bases matching TRBD2. The germline V gene encodes CDR1 SGHRS and CDR2 YFSETQ. The CDR3 runs to 15 residues. After removal of 4 bases from V and 7 bases from J, the junction contained 11 bases not matched to a gene. The CDR3 is CASSDGAGAGNEQFF. CDR3 sequence (DNA): TGCGCCAGCAGCGACGGGGCGGGAGCTGGGAATGAGCAGTTCTTC. The full variable domain, completed using reference TRBV5-1 and TRBJ2-1, is KAGVTQTPRYLIKTRGQQVTLSCSPISGHRSVSWYQQTPGQGLQFLFEYFSETQRNKGNFPGRFSGRQFSNSRSEMNVSTLELGDSALYLCASSDGAGAGNEQFFGPGTRLTVL.

In the case of this clone: Other DNA sequences within the sample encode an identical CDR3. The chain recombines TRBV5-6 with TRBJ2-5; 9 bases align to TRBD2. Germline lookup yields CDR1 SGHDT and CDR2 YYEEEE. The CDR3 has 18 residues. The ends lost 0 bases at V and 4 bases at J; junction bases unmatched: 13. CDR3 protein: CASSLGLAGFGLGETQYF. For the CDR3, the DNA is TGTGCCAGCAGCTTGGGGCTAGCGGGATTTGGTCTGGGAGAGACCCAGTACTTC.

V is TRBV27 and J is TRBJ2-5, with 7 bases fitting TRBD2. Germline V lookup: CDR1 MNHEY, CDR2 SMNVEV (reference sequence). This CDR3 comprises 13 residues. V lost 2 bases to trimming and J lost 4 bases; unmatched junction nucleotides: 1. The CDR3 coding sequence is TGTGCCAGCAGTTTAGGCGGGAGAGAGACCCAGTACTTC. The encoded protein is CASSLGGRETQYF.

The V and J genes are TRBV19 and TRBJ1-5, with D perhaps TRBD1 (5 bases). The germline CDR1 and CDR2 sequences are LNHDA and SQIVND (reference sequence). V lost 7 bases and J lost 7, with 23 bases in between. The CDR3 is made up of 16 amino acids. CDR3 sequence: CASMGIAGKGNQPQHF. CDR3 sequence (DNA): TGTGCCAGTATGGGTATCGCAGGGAAAGGGAACCAGCCCCAGCATTTT.

The CDR3 loop is CASSVVGTSSTDTQYF. CDR3 bases: TGTGCCAGCAGCGTAGTAGGGACATCTAGCACAGATACGCAGTATTTT. This sequence joins TRBV9 and TRBJ2-3; perhaps TRBD1 as D (6 bases). This CDR3 comprises 16 residues. Germline CDR1 SGDLS, CDR2 YYNGEE. Trimming pared 0 bases from V and 0 bases from J, leaving 11 bases between.

This clone was seen once. The V call is TRBV20-1, the J call TRBJ1-1; maybe TRBD1 (5 bases). The CDR3 is made up of 11 amino acids. Germline V gene data show CDR1 as DFQATT and CDR2 as SNEGSKA (reference sequence). V gave up 5 bases and J gave up 5 bases, with 9 bases separating them. The CDR3 sequence is CSAGGGTEAFF. The CDR3, as DNA: TGCAGTGCTGGGGGGGGGACTGAAGCTTTCTTT.

The genes are TRBV4-1 and TRBJ1-1; weak D call: TRBD1 (6 bases). Trimming pared 0 bases from V and 3 bases from J, leaving 14 bases between. The CDR3 is 16 residues long. CDR1 is MGHRA and CDR2 is YSYEKL in the germline V gene. In DNA form, the CDR3 reads TGCGCCAGCAGCCAAGACCTACAGGGACCCCACACTGAAGCTTTCTTT. Its translation: CASSQDLQGPHTEAFF.

This rearrangement joins TRBV28 to TRBJ2-5; D remains unclear. Germline values: CDR1 MDHEN, CDR2 SYDVKM. The length of the CDR3 is 15 residues. V was pared by 5 bases and J by 5 bases, with 18 bases between. CDR3 nucleotides: TGTGCCAGCAGTGGATCATCTTGGTGGCGGGAGACCCAGTACTTC. This sequence encodes CASSGSSWWRETQYF.

In this sample, this clone turned up once. This chain connects TRBV28 to TRBJ2-2, with 11 positions matching TRBD2. Germline CDR1 is MDHEN and CDR2 is SYDVKM. The CDR3 spans 17 residues. V was clipped by 6 bases and J by 1 base; unmatched bases: 7. For the CDR3, the DNA is TGTGCCAGCAGCGATACTAGCGGGAGAGGGAACACCGGGGAGCTGTTTTTT. This translates into CASSDTSGRGNTGELFF.

The rearrangement links TRBV15 to TRBJ1-1; TRBD1 matches 12 bases. This CDR3 has 17 residues. Germline-derived CDR1 and CDR2 are LNHNV and YYDKDF (reference sequence). V shed 2 bases and J 7 bases; nucleotides not matched to a gene: 11. For the CDR3, the DNA is TGTGCCACCAGCAGAATCGGGACAGGGGGCTCCTTCCGTGAAGCTTTCTTT. This codes for CATSRIGTGGSFREAFF.

V and J are TRBV29-1 and TRBJ1-4; the D is unclear. Germline CDR1 reads SQVTM; CDR2 reads ANQGSEA. V lost 4 bases, J lost 7 bases, and 13 bases lay in between. This CDR3 spans 13 amino acids. The CDR3 nucleotides read TGCAGCGTTGGTCGCAGGTTGGGTGAAAAACTGTTTTTT. Protein sequence: CSVGRRLGEKLFF.

This clone turned up a few times. This sequence joins TRBV7-9 and TRBJ1-2; unclear D gene. Per germline, CDR1 SEHNR and CDR2 FQNEAQ (reference sequence). Deletions cut 1 base from V and 3 bases from J, with 6 bases between. CDR3 size: 13 residues. The CDR3 sequence: CASSLGRDYGYTF. The CDR3 coding sequence is TGTGCCAGCAGCTTAGGGAGGGACTATGGCTACACCTTC.

This clone came up a few times. The chain couples TRBV18 to TRBJ1-5; D unresolved. V lost 0 bases and J lost 4, with 10 bases in between. The CDR3 runs to 15 residues. Germline loops: CDR1 KGHSH, CDR2 LQKENI. CDR3 sequence reads: CASSPPGAGNQPQHF. CDR3 nucleotide sequence: TGTGCCAGCTCACCACCAGGAGCGGGAAATCAGCCCCAGCATTTT.